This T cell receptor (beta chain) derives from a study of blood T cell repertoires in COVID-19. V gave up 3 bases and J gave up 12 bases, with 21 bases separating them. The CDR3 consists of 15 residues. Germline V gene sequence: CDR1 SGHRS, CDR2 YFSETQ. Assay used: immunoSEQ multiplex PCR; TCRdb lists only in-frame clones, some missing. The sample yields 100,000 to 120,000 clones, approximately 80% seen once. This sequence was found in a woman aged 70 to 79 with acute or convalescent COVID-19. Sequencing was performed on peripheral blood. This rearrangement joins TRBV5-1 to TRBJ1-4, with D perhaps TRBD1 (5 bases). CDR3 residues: CASSSLTATPRQLFF. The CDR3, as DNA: TGCGCCAGCAGCTCCTTGACAGCCACCCCCCGTCAACTGTTTTTT. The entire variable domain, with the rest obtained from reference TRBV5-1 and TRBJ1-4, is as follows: KAGVTQTPRYLIKTRGQQVTLSCSPISGHRSVSWYQQTPGQGLQFLFEYFSETQRNKGNFPGRFSGRQFSNSRSEMNVSTLELGDSALYLCASSSLTATPRQLFFGSGTQLSVL.